Following are 14 T cell receptor beta chains from one sample sequenced in a study of CD8+ T cells in alopecia areata. RNA was extracted and reverse transcribed into cDNA as the sequencing template. The table came from immunoSEQ multiplex PCR; TCRdb's copy has only in-frame clones and leaves some out. The sample was found to contain approximately 110,000 clones, and every one recurs. The sequencing input was lesional skin. These receptors came from a C3H/HeJ mouse with alopecia areata. These mice share the MHC haplotype H2-k.

This clone was detected a few times. These gene names are mouse names. The read ends 4 residues before the CDR3 terminus; that terminus is restored from the germline J gene. J is TRBJ2-4 and V is TRBV16, with TRBD2 matching over 7 bases. Trimming at V came to 9 bases and at J to 2 bases, leaving 2 bases not matched to a gene. The CDR3 covers 12 residues. CDR1 SGHSA and CDR2 FRNQAP come from the germline V gene. The CDR3 DNA, read in part, is TGTGCAAGGTGGGGGGTTCAAAAC. Translated, it gives CARWGVQN. The full-length CDR3 reads as CARWGVQNTLYF.

Points on this clone: Gene names refer to mouse genes. From the germline J gene comes the end of the CDR3, since the read stops 4 residues before it. This chain links TRBV19 with TRBJ2-5; TRBD1 aligns across 7 bases. The CDR3 has 15 amino acids. V was pared by 0 bases and J by 2 bases, with 3 bases of the junction left unmatched. Germline values: CDR1 FNHDT, CDR2 SITEND (reference sequence). This CDR3 reads CASSIARQGQDTQYF. The part of the CDR3 DNA that was read is TGTGCCAGCAGTATAGCCCGACAGGGCCAAGAC.

This clone was detected a few times. Mouse germline and gene names are used. The observed sequence ends 4 residues before the CDR3 terminus, with the missing tail filled in from the germline J gene. The chain employs TRBV1 and TRBJ2-5; 9 bases line up with TRBD2. This CDR3 region has 15 residues. The germline gives CDR1 NSQYPW, CDR2 LRSPGD (reference sequence). Partial CDR3 DNA: TGCACCTGCAGTGCAGTACTGGGGGGCGAAGAC. It specifies CTCSAVLGGED. The entire CDR3 protein reads CTCSAVLGGEDTQYF.

This clone was observed a few times. Gene names are the mouse ones. The read finishes 4 residues shy of the CDR3 end, and the germline J gene is used to complete it. The V call is TRBV13-1, the J call TRBJ2-1; 9 bases fit TRBD2. CDR3 length: 16 residues. The V gene's germline CDR1 is NSHNY and CDR2 SYGAGN. The junction had 6 bases not matched to a gene; V was cut back by 0 bases and J by 5 bases. The CDR3 loop is CASSDEVGGRDAEQFF. The part of the CDR3 DNA that was read is TGTGCCAGCAGTGATGAGGTGGGGGGGCGCGATGCT.

A word on this clone: The listed genes are named as in mouse. The read gets to within 4 residues of the CDR3 end, and the germline J gene fills in the rest. The chain carries TRBV29 and TRBJ2-5; 9 bases are a match to TRBD1. The CDR3 length is 12 residues. CDR1 is MSHET, CDR2 SYDVDS, per germline. The CDR3 bases that were read are TGTGCTAGCACACAGGGGGCTGAC. It is translated as CASTQGAD. The whole CDR3 protein reads CASTQGADTQYF.

As concerns this clone: Mouse gene names apply. The sequenced fragment ends 4 residues before the CDR3 boundary, so the rest is inferred from the germline J gene. The chain employs TRBV1 and TRBJ2-2; weak D call: TRBD2 (5 bases). V lost 0 bases, J lost 5 bases, and 7 bases lay in between. Per germline, CDR1 NSQYPW and CDR2 LRSPGD (reference sequence). This CDR3 has 14 amino acids. The part of the CDR3 DNA that was read is TGCACCTGCAGTGCAGATATGGGGACCGGG. Amino acids: CTCSADMGTG. The whole CDR3 sequence is CTCSADMGTGQLYF.

Comment on this clone: Mouse gene names apply. The CDR3 end is not reached by the read, which stops 4 residues before it; the germline J gene fills it in. The rearrangement links TRBV17 to TRBJ1-4, with TRBD1 matching over 7 bases. The CDR3 consists of 16 residues. Looked up from germline, CDR1 is MNHDT and CDR2 is YYDKIL. The trim removed 1 base at V and 0 bases at J, leaving 2 bases unmatched. Partial CDR3 DNA: TGTGCTAGCAGTAGAGGGACAGGCATTTCCAACGAA. It yields the protein CASSRGTGISNE. The whole CDR3 is CASSRGTGISNERLFF.

For this clone: Gene names are mouse gene names. Coverage ceases 4 residues before the CDR3 finishes, and the germline J gene fills in the end. V gene TRBV1 combines with J gene TRBJ2-1, with 9 positions matching TRBD2. CDR1 NSQYPW and CDR2 LRSPGD come from the germline V gene (reference sequence). The junction had 4 bases not matched to a gene; V was cut back by 0 bases and J by 1 base. CDR3 length equals 17 residues. Here the CDR3 reads CTCSADGDWANYAEQFF. The part of the CDR3 DNA that was read is TGCACCTGCAGTGCAGATGGGGACTGGGCAAACTATGCT.

This clone was detected only a few times. Gene labels here are mouse ones. CDR3 in amino acids: CASSLKDWGLYEQYF. The sequenced CDR3 bases are TGTGCCAGCAGTTTGAAGGACTGGGGGCTCTAT. The chain combines TRBV14 with TRBJ2-7; 10 positions agree with TRBD2. With the read ending 4 residues before the CDR3 end, the germline J gene is used to fill in that end. CDR1 is SGHDT, CDR2 FRDEAV, per germline. The CDR3 runs 15 residues. Losses at the gene ends were 2 bases for V and 3 bases for J; bases not matched to a gene: 5.

The sample holds many counts of this clone. Mouse gene names and germline throughout. The read ends 4 residues shy of where the CDR3 ends; the end is completed using the germline J gene. V is TRBV12-1 and J is TRBJ2-1; 9 nucleotides align to TRBD1. The CDR3 covers 16 residues. Losses at the gene ends were 0 bases for V and 5 bases for J; bases not matched to a gene: 7. CDR1 and CDR2 (germline): SGHSN, HYEKVE. The CDR3 sequence is CASSLDPGQGNAEQFF. The sequenced CDR3 bases are TGTGCCAGCTCTCTCGATCCGGGACAGGGTAATGCT.

With regard to this clone: Gene names are mouse gene names. From the germline J gene comes the end of the CDR3, since the read stops 4 residues before it. The chain combines TRBV13-1 with TRBJ1-4; 11 bases map to TRBD1. Germline CDR1 NSHNY, CDR2 SYGAGN. The CDR3 length is 15 residues. The CDR3 spells CASSAGQGEGERLFF. The CDR3 bases that were read are TGTGCCAGCAGTGCGGGACAGGGGGAAGGCGAA.

This clone was counted a few times. Each gene name is a mouse one. The CDR3 extends 4 residues past the end of the read, so its final part is completed from the germline J gene. The genes are TRBV1 and TRBJ2-3; 7 positions agree with TRBD1. The V and J ends lost 4 bases and 0 bases, in that order; junction bases with no gene match: 4. This CDR3 is 15 amino acids long. Germline V lookup: CDR1 NSQYPW, CDR2 LRSPGD (reference sequence). CDR3 region: CTCSDRGTSAETLYF. The DNA read from the CDR3 is TGCACCTGCAGTGACAGGGGCACTAGTGCAGAA.

This clone appeared a few times. Each gene name is a mouse one. The read comes to an end 4 residues before the CDR3 does, leaving the germline J gene to fill in the end. The chain combines TRBV13-3 with TRBJ2-5, with 9 bases identical to TRBD2. Germline V lookup: CDR1 NNHDY, CDR2 SYVADS. The CDR3 covers 17 residues. Trimming removed 0 bases from V and 1 base from J; junction bases left unmatched: 6. The part of the CDR3 DNA that was read is TGTGCCAGCAGTGATGGTAGCTGGGGGGGATACCAAGAC. It specifies CASSDGSWGGYQD. The CDR3 in full is CASSDGSWGGYQDTQYF.

This clone showed up many times. Here the gene names and germline are mouse. The sequenced part of the CDR3 DNA is TGTGCCAGCAGTGCTCCTGTCTCCTAT. Its translation: CASSAPVSY. The CDR3 in its entirety is CASSAPVSYEQYF. The chain recombines TRBV13-3 with TRBJ2-7; the D is unclear. The read falls 4 residues short of the CDR3 end, and the missing part is taken from the germline J gene. V was pared by 3 bases and J by 0 bases, with 7 bases between. Looked up from germline, CDR1 is NNHDY and CDR2 is SYVADS. The CDR3 is 13 residues long.